This TCR beta chain stems from a study of OX40 agonist ivuxolimab in advanced cancers. About the full investigation: The costimulatory receptor OX40 (CD134) was targeted by ivuxolimab, a fully human IgG2 agonistic monoclonal antibody. Patients were allowed to have had prior anti-PD-1, anti-PD-L1 or anti-CTLA-4 therapy, and approximately 39% of the dose-escalation patients had been treated with checkpoint inhibitors. A male proportion of 82.7% and a mean age of approximately 62 years, ranging from 23 to 79, were recorded for the dose-escalation cohort. Among the 50 to 55 dose-escalation patients, some 19 had hepatocellular carcinoma, approximately 15 melanoma, 9 renal cell carcinoma and 9 head and neck cancer. Partial responses were achieved by three dose-escalation patients, of whom one had hepatocellular carcinoma and two had cutaneous melanoma. The paper reports the monotherapy dose-escalation portion (N ≈ 50 patients) of the phase I ivuxolimab trial. Peripheral TCRbeta sequencing was intended to test whether TCR sequence diversity was altered and clonal T-cell expansion was caused by ivuxolimab. Intravenous ivuxolimab was administered to patients every 2 weeks at six dose levels: 0.01, 0.1, 0.3, 1.5, 3 and 10 mg/kg. The research as a whole found: Low levels of normalized T-cell clonal expansion were also seen in some nonresponding patients. The antigen specificity of the peripheral T cells that underwent clonal expansion was not determined. In partial responders in the 0.1-3.0 mg/kg groups, normalized peripheral clonal expansion was found to be among the lowest, especially among CD8+ T cells. After ivuxolimab, more expanded clones were found on average in CD8+ T cells than in CD4+ T cells. At doses from 0.1 to 3.0 mg/kg, clonal expansion was seen in both CD4+ and CD8+ blood T cells between baseline and week 6.

For sequencing of the TCRbeta CDR3 region, genomic DNA was extracted from the sorted cells. TCRbeta CDR3 regions were sequenced using the immunoSEQ Assay. TCRdb mirrors the immuneACCESS table, restricted to in-frame sequences. Some clones are absent from its copies; in checked studies, under half trace to an unresolved V gene, and the reason for the others is unknown. This sample gives approximately 50,000 clones in total; around 85% of them show up just once. The ten largest clones represent 11% to 15% of the sample. Note on this clone: The target of this receptor is not known. Base-call qualities are not available, and no considerably larger clone is one nucleotide away.

The germline V gene encodes CDR1 SGHVS and CDR2 FQNEAQ. The CDR3 goes from the cysteine to the phenylalanine over 16 residues. Here the CDR3 DNA is all that survives: 48 bases in frame from base 1. V is trimmed back by 2 bases and J by 2 bases, and the junction contains 7 bases that no gene match accounts for. The trial excluded patients who had a history of autoimmune disease or who were on systemic immunosuppression. In every dose cohort, peripheral blood was drawn for TCR sequencing at baseline, cycle 4 day 1, and cycle 7 day 1. The samples were drawn from a first-in-human, open-label, multicenter phase I dose-escalation trial of ivuxolimab. Adults with locally advanced or metastatic melanoma, renal cell, hepatocellular, or head and neck squamous cell carcinoma were enrolled in the trial. Before TCR sequencing, CD4+ and CD8+ T cells were separately sorted from peripheral blood.

In this chain, TRBV7-8 is recombined with TRBJ2-5, with TRBD2 identical over 8 junction bases. Sample: CD4+ or CD8+ T cells sorted from blood, taken in a trial of the OX40 agonist ivuxolimab. The origin of this receptor is an adult with an advanced solid tumor such as melanoma, head and neck, liver or kidney cancer. The nucleotide sequence reads TGTGCCAGCAGCTTATGGGCGGGGGGAACACAAGAGACCCAGTACTTC. It codes for CASSLWAGGTQETQYF. Reference TRBV7-8 and TRBJ2-5 proteins supply the regions before and after the CDR3; the full variable domain is: GAGVSQSPRYKVAKRGQDVALRCDPISGHVSLFWYQQALGQGPEFLTYFQNEAQLDKSGLPSDRFFAERPEGSVSTLKIQRTQQEDSAVYLCASSLWAGGTQETQYFGPGTRLLVL.